This T cell receptor (beta chain) was sequenced in a study of vaccination effects on CD4 cells after COVID-19. The ends were cut back, 6 bases at V and 7 bases at J, with 15 bases in the middle. Germline CDR1 reads MNHNY; CDR2 reads SVGAGI (reference sequence). This CDR3 comprises 14 residues. With regard to this clone: The target antigen is unknown.

The method was immunoSEQ multiplex PCR; TCRdb's version includes in-frame clones alone and lacks a portion of them. The repertoire consists of tens of thousands of clones, with around three quarters occurring once and the leading ten covering 5.4%. The culture ran for 10 days, and then CD4+ T cells were isolated. A PCR test confirmed that the person had SARS-CoV-2 infection between March and December 2020. Subjects were given two BNT162b2 or mRNA-1273 vaccine doses. The sample in question was CD4+ T cells from PBMCs cultured without peptide, obtained after COVID-19 vaccination. This clonotype was obtained from a human donor who had a prior SARS-CoV-2 infection. V is TRBV6-6 and J is TRBJ1-4, with D possibly matching TRBD1 (5 bases). This CDR3 is CASRVGGSAEKLFF. DNA of the CDR3: TGTGCCAGCAGGGTCGGGGGATCGGCTGAAAAACTGTTTTTT.